This T cell receptor (beta chain) was recorded in a study of tumour-infiltrating T cells in Burkitt lymphoma. Whole-study context: Productive clonality predicted overall and progression-free survival.

This clone was found once. This CDR3 region has 17 residues. Per the germline V gene, CDR1 is LNHDA and CDR2 is SQIVND (reference sequence). The V end lost 0 bases, the J end lost 6 bases, and 18 bases lay between the germline ends. TCRdb's copy holds only in-frame clones and misses some; the assay was immunoSEQ multiplex PCR. Here the sample spans about 17,000 clones, around four fifths being singletons. Source material: tumor tissue. V usage is TRBV19 and J usage is TRBJ1-5; D might be TRBD1 (5 bases). The TCR comes from a human donor with diffuse large B-cell lymphoma. CDR3 sequence (DNA): TGTGCCAGTAGTATAGAGGGCCGGGGGGGAGACCGTCAGCCCCAGCATTTT. It specifies CASSIEGRGGDRQPQHF.